These 25 T cell receptor beta chains came from one sample sequenced in a study of T-cell memory formation after mild COVID-19. Each CDR3 protein is one row after TCRdb ran MiXCR on the 5' RACE reads. The repertoire includes about 400,000 distinct CDR3 sequences, about a sixth of them detected once, and approximately 21% sits in the top ten. Source material: PBMCs or a T cell subset sorted from them (not recorded which). The receptor source for this set is a man between 18 and 29 years old who had mild COVID-19 (a few samples of this study predate the infection). Cell type and time point are not known.

This clonotype was seen more than once but under ten times. The CDR3 is CSAAAHYEQYF. The CDR3 DNA reads TGCAGTGCTGCAGCCCACTACGAGCAGTACTTC. The V gene is TRBV20-1, the J gene TRBJ2-7, with D uncertain. Germline V CDR1 and CDR2: DFQATT, SNEGSKA (reference sequence). The length of the CDR3 is 11 residues. The ends were cut back, 5 bases at V and 3 bases at J, with 8 bases in the middle.

There are a few counts of this clonotype. This chain joins TRBV7-6 and TRBJ2-1; maybe TRBD2 (7 bases). The V gene lost 4 bases and the J gene lost 2 bases, with 15 bases spanning the gap. The CDR3 is 16 residues long. Germline values: CDR1 SGHVS, CDR2 FNYEAQ. CDR3 nucleotides: TGTGCCAGCAGCTCCGGCGGGGGCTCGACCTACAATGAGCAGTTCTTC. Its protein product is CASSSGGGSTYNEQFF.

The chain recombines TRBV5-6 with TRBJ2-7; 7 positions match TRBD2. The CDR3 has 16 residues. CDR1 SGHDT and CDR2 YYEEEE come from the germline V gene. The trim removed 0 bases at V and 3 bases at J, leaving 9 bases unmatched. The chain's CDR3 is CASSLGVASGIYEQYV. The CDR3 nucleotides are TGTGCCAGCAGCTTGGGTGTGGCTAGCGGCATCTACGAGCAGTACGTC.

This clonotype has a single count. This chain uses TRBV29-1 with TRBJ2-3; 12 bases align to TRBD1. Per germline, CDR1 SQVTM and CDR2 ANQGSEA. Trimming cost V 4 bases and J 6 bases; bases outside gene matches: 5. The CDR3 consists of 14 residues. The CDR3 region has the DNA TGCAGCGTTGTGCTGGGACAGGGGGCGGATACGCAGTATTTT. Translation: CSVVLGQGADTQYF.

The chain couples TRBV12-3 or TRBV12-4 to TRBJ2-3; D is perhaps TRBD2 (7 bases). The CDR3 runs 16 residues. The V end lost 1 base, the J end lost 2 bases, and 13 bases lay between the germline ends. The CDR3 loop is CASSLGRGPLTDTQYF. CDR3 in DNA: TGTGCCAGCAGTTTAGGGCGGGGGCCTCTCACAGATACGCAGTATTTT.

This rearrangement joins TRBV28 to TRBJ1-4; TRBD1 matches at 7 bases. This CDR3 is built from 13 residues. V lost 11 bases to trimming and J lost 7 bases; unmatched junction nucleotides: 10. The germline V gene encodes CDR1 MDHEN and CDR2 SYDVKM. As DNA, the CDR3 is TGTGCCGGAGGACAGGAAGGTACTGAAAAACTGTTTTTT. It translates to CAGGQEGTEKLFF.

The sample holds a few counts of this clonotype. The V and J genes are TRBV6-2 or TRBV6-3 and TRBJ2-1; TRBD1 matches at 8 bases. The CDR3 extends over 13 amino acids. V trimming: 6 bases; J trimming: 6 bases; junction bases outside the gene matches: 4. The germline gives CDR1 MNHEY, CDR2 SVGEGT. This chain's CDR3 is CASRLQGGNEQFF. The CDR3 bases are TGTGCCAGCAGGCTACAGGGGGGCAATGAGCAGTTCTTC.

This chain joins TRBV6-5 and TRBJ1-1; unclear D gene. Germline V gene data show CDR1 as MNHEY and CDR2 as SVGAGI. The CDR3 spans 15 residues. Trimming took 2 bases from V and 0 from J, leaving 10 bases between them. The CDR3 DNA follows: TGTGCCAGCAGTTACCTCATTAAGGTGAACACTGAAGCTTTCTTT. This translates into CASSYLIKVNTEAFF.

This clonotype has just a few counts. This chain uses TRBV11-2 with TRBJ2-7; the match to TRBD2 covers 7 bases. With V trimmed by 4 bases and J by 3 bases, 6 bases remained unmatched. The CDR3 length is 14 residues. The germline gives CDR1 SGHAT, CDR2 FQNNGV. CDR3 in DNA: TGTGCCAGCAGCTGGGGAGCGGGGAGCTACGAGCAGTACTTC. It is translated as CASSWGAGSYEQYF.

The J gene is TRBJ1-1, the V gene TRBV7-6; 8 nucleotides align to TRBD1. The CDR3 spans 15 residues. Germline V gene lookup returns CDR1 SGHVS and CDR2 FNYEAQ. Trimming at V came to 5 bases and at J to 0 bases, leaving 5 bases not matched to a gene. Here the CDR3 DNA reads TGTGCCAGCAGCACCCAGGACAGGGTGAACACTGAAGCTTTCTTT. Encoded protein: CASSTQDRVNTEAFF.

In this sample, this clonotype turned up a few times. This chain uses TRBV11-2 with TRBJ1-6, with D possibly TRBD1 on 6 matching bases. The germline gives CDR1 SGHAT, CDR2 FQNNGV. This CDR3 contains 14 residues. Trimming removed 5 bases from V and 8 bases from J, with 13 bases in between. The chain's CDR3 is CASSGWTADSPLHF. CDR3 nucleotides: TGTGCCAGCAGCGGATGGACAGCCGATTCACCCCTCCACTTT.

This clonotype turned up a few times. The V gene is TRBV9, the J gene TRBJ2-3, with a possible D match to TRBD2 (5 bases). The V and J ends lost 2 bases and 0 bases respectively, with 13 bases between them. Germline V CDR1 and CDR2: SGDLS, YYNGEE. This CDR3 has 16 residues. CDR3: CASSVRGGSSTDTQYF. CDR3 bases: TGTGCCAGCAGCGTCCGCGGAGGCTCTAGCACAGATACGCAGTATTTT.

V is TRBV6-2 or TRBV6-3 and J is TRBJ1-1; TRBD1 might be the D (6 bases). Germline CDR1 and CDR2: MNHEY and SVGEGT. This CDR3 region has 14 residues. V was trimmed by 5 bases and J by 11 bases, leaving 21 bases between them. The CDR3 spells CASSPGTTGIFAFF. DNA for the CDR3: TGTGCCAGCAGTCCCGGGACAACCGGAATCTTCGCTTTCTTT.

This clonotype was recorded a few times. As DNA, the CDR3 is TGCAGCGTTGAGTATTTCCGGGCAGATACGCAGTATTTT. This translates into CSVEYFRADTQYF. The chain combines TRBV29-1 with TRBJ2-3; D unclear. The CDR3 is 13 amino acids. V was pared by 3 bases and J by 4 bases, with 11 bases between. CDR1 is SQVTM and CDR2 is ANQGSEA in the germline V gene.

In this sample, this clonotype turned up a few times. CDR3 nucleotide sequence: TGCGCCAGCAGCCAAGACCGGCTAGCCCCAGAGACCCAGTACTTC. It yields the protein CASSQDRLAPETQYF. The chain employs TRBV4-3 and TRBJ2-5; D may be TRBD2 (5 bases). This CDR3 has 15 amino acids. The germline gives CDR1 LGHNA, CDR2 YSLEER. V was clipped by 0 bases and J by 4 bases, with 12 bases between them.

This clonotype was recorded a few times. This chain connects TRBV12-3 or TRBV12-4 to TRBJ2-3, with D perhaps TRBD2 (7 bases). The V end lost 1 base, the J end lost 5 bases, and 13 bases lay between the germline ends. The CDR3 has 15 amino acids. The CDR3 coding sequence is TGTGCCAGCAGTTTAGTGCGGGGGCTAGGAGATACGCAGTATTTT. Translated: CASSLVRGLGDTQYF.

This clonotype has just a few counts. This chain uses TRBV7-6 with TRBJ1-1; TRBD1 aligns across 8 bases. V lost 5 bases, J lost 5 bases, and 7 bases stayed unmatched. The CDR3 has 14 amino acids. In germline, CDR1 is SGHVS, CDR2 FNYEAQ. The CDR3 DNA is TGTGCCAGCAGCGCAACAGGGGGGGAGACTGAAGCTTTCTTT. Residues: CASSATGGETEAFF.

The chain carries TRBV12-3 or TRBV12-4 and TRBJ2-5; 8 bases line up with TRBD1. The V segment lost 1 base and the J segment 9 bases; nucleotides outside the gene matches: 10. The CDR3 runs 15 residues. CDR3 protein: CASSLVSGQGTAQYF. The CDR3 DNA reads TGTGCCAGCAGTTTAGTTTCAGGACAGGGAACGGCCCAGTACTTC.

In this sample, this clonotype turned up a few times. J is TRBJ1-1 and V is TRBV6-5, with 11 positions matching TRBD1. V was pared by 5 bases and J by 5 bases, with 7 bases of the junction left unmatched. This CDR3 comprises 15 residues. Germline CDR1 MNHEY, CDR2 SVGAGI. The CDR3 spells CASSDRDRGWTEAFF. As DNA, the CDR3 is TGTGCCAGCAGTGACCGGGACAGGGGGTGGACTGAAGCTTTCTTT.

This chain joins TRBV5-1 and TRBJ2-1, with D unresolved. Trimming removed 9 bases from V and 0 bases from J, with 16 bases in between. The germline V gene encodes CDR1 SGHRS and CDR2 YFSETQ. This CDR3 contains 15 residues. This CDR3 reads CATRQAADSYNEQFF. The CDR3 region has the DNA TGCGCCACCCGCCAAGCCGCGGACTCCTACAATGAGCAGTTCTTC.

This sequence joins TRBV7-3 and TRBJ2-5; tentatively, D is TRBD1 (6 bases). This CDR3 comprises 14 residues. From germline, CDR1 is SGHTA and CDR2 FQGTGA. V dropped 1 base and J dropped 5 bases, with 11 bases sitting between them. Written as DNA, the CDR3 is TGTGCCAGCAGCTTAAGGGGGCGAAGGGAGACCCAGTACTTC. Protein sequence: CASSLRGRRETQYF.

This chain joins TRBV5-1 and TRBJ2-1, with TRBD1 matching 11 bases. This CDR3 has 15 residues. The trim removed 6 bases at V and 8 bases at J, leaving 10 bases unmatched. Germline-derived CDR1 and CDR2 are SGHRS and YFSETQ. CDR3 sequence: CASTMEDRGRDEQFF. The CDR3 nucleotides read TGCGCCAGCACGATGGAGGACAGGGGGCGAGATGAGCAGTTCTTC.

The genes are TRBV7-2 and TRBJ1-5, with D uncertain. Deletions cut 5 bases from V and 6 bases from J, with 11 bases between. The CDR3 has 13 amino acids. Germline assignment: CDR1 SGHTA and CDR2 FQGNSA. For the CDR3, the DNA is TGTGCCAGCAGCCGAGACAAGTTTCAGCCCCAGCATTTT. This translates into CASSRDKFQPQHF.

The chain joins TRBV7-9 to TRBJ1-5, with D possibly TRBD1 on 6 matching bases. CDR1 and CDR2 (germline): SEHNR, FQNEAQ (reference sequence). The CDR3 consists of 15 residues. V shed 5 bases and J shed 5 bases, with 16 bases lying between them. CDR3 DNA sequence: TGTGCCAGCAGCCCGGGGGCGGGGTTGTATCAGCCCCAGCATTTT. Its translation: CASSPGAGLYQPQHF.

The rearrangement links TRBV6-2 or TRBV6-3 to TRBJ1-2, with 7 nucleotides matching TRBD1. The CDR3 extends over 14 amino acids. V lost 4 bases to trimming and J lost 3 bases; unmatched junction nucleotides: 5. Germline assignment: CDR1 MNHEY and CDR2 SVGEGT. For the CDR3, the DNA is TGTGCCAGCAGTTCCGCCGGACAGGACTATGGCTACACCTTC. It specifies CASSSAGQDYGYTF.